This is a list of T cell receptor beta chains from one sample in a study of neurological immune-mediated disorders. MiXCR, applied by TCRdb to the 5' RACE reads, yields one record per CDR3 protein. The table has some 65,000 distinct CDR3 sequences, more than 3.5% seen once; the top ten hold around 2.7%. Sequenced material: PBMCs. These receptor sequences come from a man aged 45-65 years with multiple sclerosis. Both conserved end residues are part of each CDR3. The D gene is left open where the match is weak. Clone size is stated in some rows and not others, as once, few, many or a class when expanded.

j_call v_call d_call clone_size cdr3_aa cdr3_nt
TRBJ1-1 TRBV7-9 NA many CASSLAEGFRTEAFF TGTGCCAGCAGCTTAGCGGAGGGGTTCCGCACTGAAGCTTTCTTT
TRBJ2-7 TRBV7-2 NA many CASSLAGLHEQYF TGTGCCAGCAGCTTAGCCGGGCTTCACGAGCAGTACTTC
TRBJ2-3 TRBV6-2/TRBV6-3 NA few CASSTTYPGPTQYF TGTGCCAGCAGTACCACTTACCCCGGACCGACGCAGTATTTT
TRBJ2-5 TRBV7-2 NA many CASSPGPLPRETQYF TGTGCCAGCAGCCCGGGACCGCTCCCCCGAGAGACCCAGTACTTC
TRBJ1-5 TRBV5-5 NA many CASSLQGYSNQPQHF TGTGCCAGCAGCCTACAGGGCTATAGCAATCAGCCCCAGCATTTT
TRBJ1-2 TRBV20-1 TRBD1 many CSAPRTGAKGYTF TGCAGTGCTCCCCGGACAGGGGCTAAGGGCTACACCTTC
TRBJ1-5 TRBV7-2 TRBD1 many CASSYQGTGVNQPQHF TGTGCCAGCAGCTACCAAGGGACAGGGGTAAATCAGCCCCAGCATTTT
TRBJ2-1 TRBV5-1 NA many CASSRQSEPEQFF TGCGCCAGCAGCAGGCAGTCTGAGCCTGAGCAGTTCTTC
TRBJ1-5 TRBV4-3 NA few CASSQDGGEPQNF TGCGCCAGCAGCCAAGACGGGGGCGAGCCCCAGAATTTT
TRBJ1-2 TRBV20-1 NA many CSARDSPGNHYGYTF TGCAGTGCTAGAGACTCGCCAGGGAATCATTATGGCTACACCTTC
TRBJ2-7 TRBV7-2 TRBD2 many CASSYKLAGGPIPYEQYF TGTGCCAGCAGCTACAAACTAGCGGGGGGGCCTATCCCCTACGAGCAGTACTTC
TRBJ1-1 TRBV27 TRBD1 few CASSLLDGADRMNTEAFF TGTGCCAGCAGTTTATTAGATGGGGCGGACAGGATGAACACTGAAGCTTTCTTT
TRBJ2-7 TRBV5-1 NA many CASSLADLTGRYEQYF TGCGCCAGCAGCTTGGCGGATTTAACGGGTCGCTACGAGCAGTACTTC
TRBJ2-2 TRBV29-1 TRBD2 many CSVVPSGGANTGELFF TGCAGCGTTGTCCCTAGCGGGGGGGCGAACACCGGGGAGCTGTTTTTT
TRBJ1-1 TRBV30 TRBD1 many CAWDRDRNTEAFF TGTGCCTGGGACCGGGACAGGAACACTGAAGCTTTCTTT
TRBJ2-2 TRBV20-1 NA many CSALRGSITGELFF TGCAGTGCCTTGCGGGGTTCAATCACCGGGGAGCTGTTTTTT
TRBJ1-5 TRBV6-2/TRBV6-3 NA many CASSYSPLEQPQHF TGTGCCAGCAGTTACTCGCCCCTGGAACAGCCCCAGCATTTT
TRBJ2-5 TRBV7-2 NA many CASSYTRGQGETQYF TGTGCCAGCAGTTATACACGAGGGCAGGGGGAGACCCAGTACTTC
TRBJ2-2 TRBV6-5 NA many CASSQGSSGELFF TGTGCCAGCAGTCAGGGGTCGTCCGGGGAGCTGTTTTTT
TRBJ2-3 TRBV3-1 NA many CASSHIDRSGDTQYF TGTGCCAGCAGCCATATTGACAGATCCGGTGATACGCAGTATTTT
TRBJ1-5 TRBV6-1 NA NA CASSEGNQPQNF TGTGCCAGCAGTGAGGGGAATCAGCCCCAGAATTTT
TRBJ2-1 TRBV6-5 TRBD2 many CASSYGTSGGLYGEQFF TGTGCCAGCAGTTACGGGACTAGCGGGGGGTTGTACGGTGAGCAGTTCTTC
TRBJ1-1 TRBV12-3/TRBV12-4 TRBD1 many CASRSYRGMNTEAFF TGTGCCAGCCGATCATACAGGGGAATGAACACTGAAGCTTTCTTT
TRBJ2-7 TRBV20-1 TRBD2 many CSASTAGYYEQYF TGCAGTGCTAGTACAGCGGGGTACTACGAGCAGTACTTC
TRBJ2-3 TRBV10-3 TRBD2 few CAISESGTSIDTQYF TGTGCCATCAGTGAGTCGGGGACTAGCATAGATACGCAGTATTTT
TRBJ1-2 TRBV11-2 NA many CASSITPDGGAYGYTF TGTGCCAGCAGCATTACCCCGGACGGCGGTGCCTATGGCTACACCTTC
TRBJ1-1 TRBV5-1 NA many CASSLGTVSFGAFF TGCGCCAGCAGCTTGGGAACAGTATCGTTCGGGGCTTTCTTT
TRBJ1-2 TRBV18 NA NA CASSLQDGYGYTF TGTGCCAGCTCACTCCAAGACGGATATGGCTACACCTTC
TRBJ2-4 TRBV5-6 NA many CASAMDGIKNIQYF TGTGCCAGCGCCATGGACGGCATCAAAAACATTCAGTACTTC
TRBJ1-1 TRBV9 TRBD1 many CASSQGGGSNTEAFF TGTGCCAGCAGCCAGGGGGGGGGCTCGAACACTGAAGCTTTCTTT
TRBJ2-7 TRBV18 NA NA CASSPPQGDPYEQYF TGTGCCAGCTCACCTCCACAGGGAGATCCCTACGAGCAGTACTTC
TRBJ2-2 TRBV5-1 TRBD2 many CASSPGLAGNTGELFF TGCGCCAGCAGCCCGGGACTAGCGGGGAACACCGGGGAGCTGTTTTTT
TRBJ2-1 TRBV28 NA many CASSPPTSYNEQFF TGTGCCAGCAGTCCCCCCACGAGCTACAATGAGCAGTTCTTC
TRBJ1-1 TRBV4-1 NA many CASSQQDRNTEAFF TGCGCCAGCAGCCAACAAGACAGGAACACTGAAGCTTTCTTT
TRBJ1-1 TRBV7-9 NA many CASSLESQGNTEAFF TGTGCCAGCAGCTTAGAGTCCCAGGGGAACACTGAAGCTTTCTTT
TRBJ2-3 TRBV5-1 NA NA CASSSQGPDTQYF TGCGCCAGCAGCTCCCAGGGTCCAGATACGCAGTATTTT
TRBJ1-2 TRBV3-1 NA NA CASSQIATGYTF TGTGCCAGCAGCCAAATCGCTACCGGCTACACCTTC
TRBJ1-2 TRBV5-5 NA few CASSLDTGRYGYTF TGTGCCAGCAGCTTGGACACAGGCCGCTATGGCTACACCTTC
TRBJ2-1 TRBV5-6 TRBD2 many CASRSNSAGGYNEQFF TGTGCCAGCAGATCTAATTCAGCGGGGGGTTACAATGAGCAGTTCTTC
TRBJ2-1 TRBV12-3/TRBV12-4 NA many CASGRRSYNEQFF TGTGCCAGTGGGCGCCGGTCCTACAATGAGCAGTTCTTC